This T cell receptor (beta chain) comes out of a study of cytomegalovirus exposure and HLA in healthy donors. V lost 5 bases and J lost 2; bases outside the gene matches: 5. There are 15 residues in the CDR3. CDR1 KGHSH and CDR2 LQKENI come from the germline V gene. General study results and limits: The study designated fewer than 200 TCR beta chains cytomegalovirus-associated.

The PCR made use of 60 Vbeta and 13 Jbeta primers. Measured with immunoSEQ multiplex PCR; TCRdb has only the in-frame clones, and not every one. The table for this sample gives 150,000 to 200,000 clones. For this clone: Its matching antigen is unknown.

The receptor's source is a woman aged 55-75 years in good health and CMV-seronegative. The sample was PBMCs. V gene TRBV18 combines with J gene TRBJ2-2; the match to TRBD1 covers 7 bases. The CDR3: CASSSGTVNTGELFF. The CDR3, as DNA: TGTGCCAGCTCATCTGGGACAGTCAACACCGGGGAGCTGTTTTTT.